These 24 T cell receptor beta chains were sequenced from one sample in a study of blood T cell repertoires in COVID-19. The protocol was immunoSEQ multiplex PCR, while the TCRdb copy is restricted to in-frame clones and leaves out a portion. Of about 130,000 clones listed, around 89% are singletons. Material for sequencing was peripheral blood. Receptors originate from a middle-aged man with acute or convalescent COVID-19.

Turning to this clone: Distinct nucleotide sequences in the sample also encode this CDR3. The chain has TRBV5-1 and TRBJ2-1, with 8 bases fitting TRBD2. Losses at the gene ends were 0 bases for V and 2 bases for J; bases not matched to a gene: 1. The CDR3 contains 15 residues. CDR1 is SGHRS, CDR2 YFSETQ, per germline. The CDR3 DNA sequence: TGCGCCAGCAGCTTGGCCGGGGGGGCCTACAATGAGCAGTTCTTC. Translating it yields CASSLAGGAYNEQFF. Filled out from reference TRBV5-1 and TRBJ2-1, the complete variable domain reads KAGVTQTPRYLIKTRGQQVTLSCSPISGHRSVSWYQQTPGQGLQFLFEYFSETQRNKGNFPGRFSGRQFSNSRSEMNVSTLELGDSALYLCASSLAGGAYNEQFFGPGTRLTVL.

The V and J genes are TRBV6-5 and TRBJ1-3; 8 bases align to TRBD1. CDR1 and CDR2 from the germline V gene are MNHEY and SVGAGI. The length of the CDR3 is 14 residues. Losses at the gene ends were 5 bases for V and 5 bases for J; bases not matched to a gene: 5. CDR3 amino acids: CASSPGQGRNTIYF. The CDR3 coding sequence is TGTGCCAGCAGTCCCGGACAGGGAAGAAACACCATATATTTT.

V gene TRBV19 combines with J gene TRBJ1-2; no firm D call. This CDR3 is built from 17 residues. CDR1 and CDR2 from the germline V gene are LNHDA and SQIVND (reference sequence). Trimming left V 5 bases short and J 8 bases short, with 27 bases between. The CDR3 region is CASSRPSRAPQTTGYTF. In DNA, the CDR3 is TGTGCCAGTAGTCGCCCCTCCCGAGCGCCGCAAACTACAGGCTACACCTTC.

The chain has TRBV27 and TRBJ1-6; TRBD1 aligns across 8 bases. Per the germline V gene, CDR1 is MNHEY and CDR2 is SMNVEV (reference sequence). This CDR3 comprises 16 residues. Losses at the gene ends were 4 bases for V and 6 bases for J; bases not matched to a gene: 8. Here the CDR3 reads CASSSPGTGPNSPLHF. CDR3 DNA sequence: TGTGCCAGCAGTTCTCCCGGGACAGGTCCTAATTCACCCCTCCACTTT.

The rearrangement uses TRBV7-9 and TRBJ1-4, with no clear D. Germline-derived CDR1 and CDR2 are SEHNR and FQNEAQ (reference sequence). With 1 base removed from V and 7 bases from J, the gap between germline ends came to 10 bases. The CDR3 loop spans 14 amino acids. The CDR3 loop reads CASSLGGLPEKLFF. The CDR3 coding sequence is TGTGCCAGCAGCTTAGGAGGGTTGCCTGAAAAACTGTTTTTT.

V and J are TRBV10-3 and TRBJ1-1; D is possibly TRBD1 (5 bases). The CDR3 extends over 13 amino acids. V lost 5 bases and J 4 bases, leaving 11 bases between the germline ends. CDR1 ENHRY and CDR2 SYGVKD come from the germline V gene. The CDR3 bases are TGTGCCATCAGTTACGGGGGAGGCACTGAAGCTTTCTTT. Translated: CAISYGGGTEAFF.

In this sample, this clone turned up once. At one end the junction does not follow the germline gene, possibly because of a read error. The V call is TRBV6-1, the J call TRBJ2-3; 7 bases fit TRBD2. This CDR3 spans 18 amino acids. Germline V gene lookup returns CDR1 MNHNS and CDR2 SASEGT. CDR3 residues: CASSEGTDWKGLTDTQYF. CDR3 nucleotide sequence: TGTGCCAGCAGCGAAGGGACCGACTGGAAGGGACTAACAGATACGCAGTATTTT.

The CDR3: CASGHIGGYTF. The CDR3 nucleotides read TGTGCCAGCGGACACATCGGGGGCTACACCTTC. The chain links TRBV2 to TRBJ1-2; TRBD1 might be the D (5 bases). V was shortened by 8 bases and J by 8 bases, with 12 bases between the two germline ends. This CDR3 is built from 11 residues. Germline values: CDR1 SNHLY, CDR2 FYNNEI.

CDR3 in amino acids: CASSLRQGHTEAFF. The DNA of the CDR3 is TGTGCCAGCAGCTTAAGACAGGGGCACACTGAAGCTTTCTTT. The chain recombines TRBV28 with TRBJ1-1, with 8 nucleotides matching TRBD1. V was pared by 6 bases and J by 3 bases, with 6 bases of the junction left unmatched. This CDR3 spans 14 amino acids. In germline, CDR1 is MDHEN, CDR2 SYDVKM.

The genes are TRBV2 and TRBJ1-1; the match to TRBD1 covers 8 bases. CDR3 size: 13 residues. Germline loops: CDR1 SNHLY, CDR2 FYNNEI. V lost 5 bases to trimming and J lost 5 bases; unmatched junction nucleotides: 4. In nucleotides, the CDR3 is TGTGCCAGCAGTATCAGGGGGCTAACTGAAGCTTTCTTT. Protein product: CASSIRGLTEAFF.

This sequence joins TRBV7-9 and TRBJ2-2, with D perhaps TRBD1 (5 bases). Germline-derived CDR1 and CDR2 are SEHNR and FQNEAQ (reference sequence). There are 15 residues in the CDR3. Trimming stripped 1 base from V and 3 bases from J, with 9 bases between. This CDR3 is CASSLGDRDTGELFF. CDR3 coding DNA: TGTGCCAGCAGCTTAGGAGACAGAGACACCGGGGAGCTGTTTTTT.

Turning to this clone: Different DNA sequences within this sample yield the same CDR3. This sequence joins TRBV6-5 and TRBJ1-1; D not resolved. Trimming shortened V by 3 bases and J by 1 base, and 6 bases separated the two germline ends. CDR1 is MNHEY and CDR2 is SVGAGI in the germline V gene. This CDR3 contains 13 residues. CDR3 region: CASSYGRNTEAFF. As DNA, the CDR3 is TGTGCCAGCAGTTATGGGCGGAACACTGAAGCTTTCTTT.

CDR3 DNA sequence: TGTGCCAGCAGCCAAGGCGGGGCAGTCCAAGAGACCCAGTACTTC. Its protein product is CASSQGGAVQETQYF. The chain links TRBV3-1 (or the pseudogene TRBV3-2) to TRBJ2-5; a weak D match, TRBD2 (6 bases). The CDR3 sequence is 15 residues long. Trimming stripped 1 base from V and 1 base from J, with 10 bases between. The germline V gene encodes CDR1 LGHDT and CDR2 YNNKEL (reference sequence).

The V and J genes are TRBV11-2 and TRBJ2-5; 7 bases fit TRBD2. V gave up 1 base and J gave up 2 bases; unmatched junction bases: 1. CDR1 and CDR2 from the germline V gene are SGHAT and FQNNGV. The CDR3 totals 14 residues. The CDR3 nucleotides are TGTGCCAGCAGCTTAGTGCGGGGGCAAGAGACCCAGTACTTC. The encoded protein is CASSLVRGQETQYF. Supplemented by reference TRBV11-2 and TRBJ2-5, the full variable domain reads EAGVAQSPRYKIIEKRQSVAFWCNPISGHATLYWYQQILGQGPKLLIQFQNNGVVDDSQLPKDRFSAERLKGVDSTLKIQPAKLEDSAVYLCASSLVRGQETQYFGPGTRLLVL.

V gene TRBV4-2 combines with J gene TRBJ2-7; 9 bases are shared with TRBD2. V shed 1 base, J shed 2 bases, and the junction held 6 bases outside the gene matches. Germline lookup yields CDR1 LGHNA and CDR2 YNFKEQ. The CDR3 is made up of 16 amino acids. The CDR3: CASSQVKSSGAYEQYF. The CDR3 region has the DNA TGTGCCAGCAGCCAAGTTAAGTCTAGCGGGGCCTACGAGCAGTACTTC.

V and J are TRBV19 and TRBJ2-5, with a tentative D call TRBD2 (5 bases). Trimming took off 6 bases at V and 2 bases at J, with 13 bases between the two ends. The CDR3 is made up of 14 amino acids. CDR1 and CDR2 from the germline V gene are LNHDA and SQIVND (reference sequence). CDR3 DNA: TGTGCCAGTAGAAGCTTGGACTCTCAAGAGACCCAGTACTTC. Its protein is CASRSLDSQETQYF.

The CDR3 DNA reads as TGTGCCAGCAGTTTCGGCAGGGACGAGCAGTACTTC. It yields the protein CASSFGRDEQYF. V and J are TRBV28 and TRBJ2-7; tentatively, D is TRBD1 (5 bases). There are 12 residues in the CDR3. Germline V gene lookup returns CDR1 MDHEN and CDR2 SYDVKM. The V and J ends lost 3 bases and 5 bases respectively, with 8 bases between them.

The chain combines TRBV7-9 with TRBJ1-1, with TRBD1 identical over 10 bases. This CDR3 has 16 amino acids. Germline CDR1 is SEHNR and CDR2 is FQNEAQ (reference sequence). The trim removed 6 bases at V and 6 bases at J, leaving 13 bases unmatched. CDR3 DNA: TGTGCCAGCAGGCCTTTTTCGGGGACAGGGGCCCCTGAAGCTTTCTTT. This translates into CASRPFSGTGAPEAFF. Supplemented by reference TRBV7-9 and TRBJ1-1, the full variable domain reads DTGVSQNPRHKITKRGQNVTFRCDPISEHNRLYWYRQTLGQGPEFLTYFQNEAQLEKSRLLSDRFSAERPKGSFSTLEIQRTEQGDSAMYLCASRPFSGTGAPEAFFGQGTRLTVV.

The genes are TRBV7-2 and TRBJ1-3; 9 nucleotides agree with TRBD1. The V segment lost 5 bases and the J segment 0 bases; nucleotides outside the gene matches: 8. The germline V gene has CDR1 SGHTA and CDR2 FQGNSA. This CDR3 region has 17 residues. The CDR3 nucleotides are TGTGCCAGCAGCCCCCGGGACAGGGTCAACTCTGGAAACACCATATATTTT. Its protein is CASSPRDRVNSGNTIYF.

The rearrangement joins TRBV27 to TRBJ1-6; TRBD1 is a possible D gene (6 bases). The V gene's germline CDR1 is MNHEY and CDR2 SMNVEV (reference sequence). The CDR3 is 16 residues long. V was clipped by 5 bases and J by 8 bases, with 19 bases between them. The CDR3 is CASSTRPRGVDSPLHF. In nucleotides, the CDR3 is TGTGCCAGCAGTACCCGGCCCAGGGGTGTCGATTCACCCCTCCACTTT.

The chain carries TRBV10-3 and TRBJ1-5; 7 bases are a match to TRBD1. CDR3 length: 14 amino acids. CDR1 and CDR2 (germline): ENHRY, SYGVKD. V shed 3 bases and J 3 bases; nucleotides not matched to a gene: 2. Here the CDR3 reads CAISEQGPNQPQHF. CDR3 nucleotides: TGTGCCATCAGTGAACAGGGGCCCAATCAGCCCCAGCATTTT.

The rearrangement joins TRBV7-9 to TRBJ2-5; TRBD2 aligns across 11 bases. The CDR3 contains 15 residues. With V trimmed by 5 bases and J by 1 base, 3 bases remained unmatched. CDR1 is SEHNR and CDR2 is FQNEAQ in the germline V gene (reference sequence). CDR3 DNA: TGTGCCAGCAGCCGCGGGACTAGCGGCCAAGAGACCCAGTACTTC. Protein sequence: CASSRGTSGQETQYF.

The CDR3 DNA follows: TGTGCCAGCAGAGAGGGGCAGGGGGCACTAACTGAAGCTTTCTTT. Protein: CASREGQGALTEAFF. The V call is TRBV5-6, the J call TRBJ1-1, with 8 bases fitting TRBD1. The V gene end was trimmed by 5 bases and the J gene end by 5 bases; junction bases not matched to a gene: 11. The length of the CDR3 is 15 residues. Germline CDR1 is SGHDT and CDR2 is YYEEEE. Combining the CDR3 with reference TRBV5-6 and TRBJ1-1 gives the whole variable domain DAGVTQSPTHLIKTRGQQVTLRCSPKSGHDTVSWYQQALGQGPQFIFQYYEEEERQRGNFPDRFSGHQFPNYSSELNVNALLLGDSALYLCASREGQGALTEAFFGQGTRLTVV.

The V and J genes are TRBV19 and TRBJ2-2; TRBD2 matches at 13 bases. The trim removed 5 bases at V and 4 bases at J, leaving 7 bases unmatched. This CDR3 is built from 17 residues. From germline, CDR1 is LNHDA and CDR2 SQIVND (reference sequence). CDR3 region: CASSALTSGGPTGELFF. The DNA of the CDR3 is TGTGCCAGTAGTGCCCTGACTAGCGGGGGGCCCACCGGGGAGCTGTTTTTT.